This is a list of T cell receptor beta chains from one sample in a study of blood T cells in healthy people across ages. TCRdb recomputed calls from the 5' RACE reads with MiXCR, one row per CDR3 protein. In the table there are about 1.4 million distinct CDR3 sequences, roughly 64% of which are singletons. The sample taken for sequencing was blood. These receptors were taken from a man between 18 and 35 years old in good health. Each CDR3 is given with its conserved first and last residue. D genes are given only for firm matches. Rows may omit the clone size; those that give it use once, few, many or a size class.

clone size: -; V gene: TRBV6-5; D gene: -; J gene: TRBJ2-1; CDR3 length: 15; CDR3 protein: CASSYSKPLLNEQFF; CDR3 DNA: TGTGCCAGCAGTTACTCGAAGCCTTTATTGAATGAGCAGTTCTTC
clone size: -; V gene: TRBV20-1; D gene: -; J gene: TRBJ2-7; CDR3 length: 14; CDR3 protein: CSARLIQGSYEQYF; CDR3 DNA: TGCAGTGCTAGACTCATACAGGGTTCCTACGAGCAGTACTTC
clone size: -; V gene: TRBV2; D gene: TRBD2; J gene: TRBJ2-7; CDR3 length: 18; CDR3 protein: CASSVRGRNPGGGYEQYF; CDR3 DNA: TGTGCCAGCAGTGTCCGGGGGAGAAATCCGGGAGGTGGCTACGAGCAGTACTTC
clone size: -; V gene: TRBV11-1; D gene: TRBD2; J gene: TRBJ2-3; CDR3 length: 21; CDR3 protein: CASRPLIGGIGTSGRTDTQYF; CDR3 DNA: TGTGCCAGCAGACCCCTTATAGGGGGTATCGGGACTAGCGGGAGGACAGATACGCAGTATTTT
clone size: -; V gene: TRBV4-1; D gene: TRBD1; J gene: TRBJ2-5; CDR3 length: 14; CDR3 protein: CASSQGQGAETQYF; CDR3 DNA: TGCGCCAGCAGCCAAGGACAGGGCGCCGAGACCCAGTACTTC
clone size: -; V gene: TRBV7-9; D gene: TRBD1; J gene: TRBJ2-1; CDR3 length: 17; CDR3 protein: CASSPSPGQGRHGEQFF; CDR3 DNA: TGTGCCAGCAGCCCTAGCCCCGGACAGGGGCGGCATGGTGAGCAGTTCTTC
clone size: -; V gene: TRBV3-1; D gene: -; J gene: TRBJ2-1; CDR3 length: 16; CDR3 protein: CASSQDFLSGYNEQFF; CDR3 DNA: TGTGCCAGCAGCCAAGATTTTCTCAGCGGTTACAATGAGCAGTTCTTC
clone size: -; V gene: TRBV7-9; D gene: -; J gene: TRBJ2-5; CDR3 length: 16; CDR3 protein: CASSLVGGAHQETQYF; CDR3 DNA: TGTGCCAGCAGCTTAGTAGGGGGGGCGCACCAAGAGACCCAGTACTTC
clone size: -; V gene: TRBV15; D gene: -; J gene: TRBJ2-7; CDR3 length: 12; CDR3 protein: CATSRGGNEQYF; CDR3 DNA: TGTGCCACCAGCAGAGGGGGGAACGAGCAGTACTTC
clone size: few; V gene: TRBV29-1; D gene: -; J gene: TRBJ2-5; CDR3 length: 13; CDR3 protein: CSVERWRGETQYF; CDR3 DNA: TGCAGCGTTGAAAGGTGGCGGGGAGAGACCCAGTACTTC
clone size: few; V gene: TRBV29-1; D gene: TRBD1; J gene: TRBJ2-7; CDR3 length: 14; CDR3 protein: CSVVDRGASYEQYF; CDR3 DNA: TGCAGCGTAGTCGACAGGGGCGCTTCCTACGAGCAGTACTTC
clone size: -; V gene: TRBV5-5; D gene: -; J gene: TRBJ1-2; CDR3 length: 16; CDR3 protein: CASTRFGTQRAYGYTF; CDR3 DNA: TGTGCCAGCACGAGGTTCGGCACCCAACGAGCATATGGCTACACCTTC
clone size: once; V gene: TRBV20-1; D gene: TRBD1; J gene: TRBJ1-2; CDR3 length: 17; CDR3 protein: CSAMNRGRPSGGYGYTF; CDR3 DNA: TGCAGTGCCATGAACAGGGGGCGCCCTTCTGGGGGCTATGGCTACACCTTC
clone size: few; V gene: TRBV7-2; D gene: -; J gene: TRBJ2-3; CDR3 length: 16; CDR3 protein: CASSSGLPTSTDTQYF; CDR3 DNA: TGTGCCAGCAGCTCCGGACTACCCACAAGCACAGATACGCAGTATTTT
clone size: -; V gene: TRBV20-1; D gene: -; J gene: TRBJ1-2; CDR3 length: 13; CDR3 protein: CSARDGERVGYTF; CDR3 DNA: TGCAGTGCTAGGGACGGGGAACGAGTTGGCTACACCTTC
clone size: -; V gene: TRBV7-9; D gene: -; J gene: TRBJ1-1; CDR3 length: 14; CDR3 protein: CASTSWNRGTEAFF; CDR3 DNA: TGTGCCAGCACCTCCTGGAATAGGGGGACTGAAGCTTTCTTT
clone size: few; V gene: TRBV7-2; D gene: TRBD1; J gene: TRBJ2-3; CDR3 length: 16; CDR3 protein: CASSLFGRGLADTQYF; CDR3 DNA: TGTGCCAGCAGCTTATTCGGCAGGGGGCTTGCAGATACGCAGTATTTT
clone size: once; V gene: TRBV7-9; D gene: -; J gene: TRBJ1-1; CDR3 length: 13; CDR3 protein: CASSLHPDTEAFF; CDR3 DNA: TGTGCCAGCAGCCTACACCCGGACACTGAAGCTTTCTTT
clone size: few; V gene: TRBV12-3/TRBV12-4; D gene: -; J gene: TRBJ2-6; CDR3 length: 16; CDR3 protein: CASSKFGGTGANVLTF; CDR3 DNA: TGTGCCAGCAGTAAATTTGGAGGGACTGGGGCCAACGTCCTGACTTTC
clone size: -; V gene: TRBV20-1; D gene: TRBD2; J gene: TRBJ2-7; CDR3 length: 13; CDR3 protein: CSVLAGGGYEQYF; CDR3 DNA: TGCAGTGTCCTAGCGGGAGGCGGGTACGAGCAGTACTTC
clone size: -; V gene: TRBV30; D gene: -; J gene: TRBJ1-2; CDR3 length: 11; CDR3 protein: CAWSRQGGYTF; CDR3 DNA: TGTGCCTGGAGTCGACAAGGGGGCTACACCTTC
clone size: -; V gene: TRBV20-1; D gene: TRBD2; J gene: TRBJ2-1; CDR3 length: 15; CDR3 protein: CSAPESGMTYNEQFF; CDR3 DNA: TGCAGTGCTCCTGAAAGCGGGATGACTTACAATGAGCAGTTCTTC
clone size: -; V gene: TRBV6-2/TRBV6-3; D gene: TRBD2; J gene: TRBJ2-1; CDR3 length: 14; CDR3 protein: CGSSYGGAYDEQFF; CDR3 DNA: TGTGGCAGCAGTTACGGGGGGGCCTACGATGAGCAGTTCTTC
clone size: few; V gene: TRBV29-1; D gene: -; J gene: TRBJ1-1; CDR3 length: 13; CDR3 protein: CSVEAGSSTEAFF; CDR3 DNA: TGCAGCGTTGAAGCGGGGTCTAGCACTGAAGCTTTCTTT
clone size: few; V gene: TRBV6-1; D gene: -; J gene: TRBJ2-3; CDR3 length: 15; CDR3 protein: CASQTDFTSTDTQYF; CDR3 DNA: TGTGCCAGTCAGACAGACTTCACTAGCACAGATACGCAGTATTTT
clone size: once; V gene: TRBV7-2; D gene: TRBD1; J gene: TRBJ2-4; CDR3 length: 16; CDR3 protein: CASSLGQGRVEGIQYF; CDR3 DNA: TGTGCCAGCAGCTTGGGACAGGGGAGGGTGGAGGGCATTCAGTACTTC
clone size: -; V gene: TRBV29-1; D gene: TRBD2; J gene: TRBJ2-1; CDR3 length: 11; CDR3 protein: CSPLTGGEQFF; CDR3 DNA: TGCAGCCCCCTAACGGGGGGTGAGCAGTTCTTC
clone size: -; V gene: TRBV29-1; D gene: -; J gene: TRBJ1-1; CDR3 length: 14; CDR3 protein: CSVLTGLMNTEAFF; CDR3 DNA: TGCAGCGTCCTAACGGGACTCATGAACACTGAAGCTTTCTTT
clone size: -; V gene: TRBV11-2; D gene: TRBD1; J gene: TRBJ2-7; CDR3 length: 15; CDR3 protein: CASSLARDRAYEQYF; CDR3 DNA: TGTGCCAGCAGCTTAGCTCGGGACAGGGCCTACGAGCAGTACTTC
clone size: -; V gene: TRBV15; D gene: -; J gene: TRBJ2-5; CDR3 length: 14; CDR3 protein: CATSTPGGRETQYF; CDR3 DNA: TGTGCCACCAGCACCCCCGGGGGTCGAGAGACCCAGTACTTC
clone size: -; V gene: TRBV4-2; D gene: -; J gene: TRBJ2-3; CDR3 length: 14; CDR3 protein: CASSQGDATDTQYF; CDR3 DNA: TGTGCCAGCAGCCAAGGGGACGCCACAGATACGCAGTATTTT
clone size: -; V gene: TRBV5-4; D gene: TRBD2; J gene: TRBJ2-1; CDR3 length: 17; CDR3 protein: CASSLPGLAEEYNEQFF; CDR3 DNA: TGTGCCAGCAGCCTGCCAGGACTAGCGGAGGAATACAATGAGCAGTTCTTC
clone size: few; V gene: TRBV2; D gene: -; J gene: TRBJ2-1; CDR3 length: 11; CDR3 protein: CASRTSNEQFF; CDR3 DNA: TGTGCCAGCAGAACATCCAATGAGCAGTTCTTC
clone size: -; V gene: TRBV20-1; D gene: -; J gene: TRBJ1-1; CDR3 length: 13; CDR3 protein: CSASLAANTEAFF; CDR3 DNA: TGCAGTGCTAGTTTGGCGGCGAACACTGAAGCTTTCTTT
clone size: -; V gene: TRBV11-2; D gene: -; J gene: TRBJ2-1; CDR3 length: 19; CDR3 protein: CASRVAYPTPQLSYNEQFF; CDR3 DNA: TGTGCCAGCAGAGTAGCTTATCCCACCCCACAATTATCCTACAATGAGCAGTTCTTC
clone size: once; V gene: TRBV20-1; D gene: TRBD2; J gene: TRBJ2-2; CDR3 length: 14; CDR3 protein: CSAPAPGGTGELFF; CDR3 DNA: TGCAGTGCTCCGGCTCCGGGAGGGACCGGGGAGCTGTTTTTT
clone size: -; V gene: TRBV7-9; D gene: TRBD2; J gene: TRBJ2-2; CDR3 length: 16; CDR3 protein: CASSLFAGRSTGELFF; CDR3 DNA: TGTGCCAGCAGCTTATTCGCCGGGAGGAGCACCGGGGAGCTGTTTTTT
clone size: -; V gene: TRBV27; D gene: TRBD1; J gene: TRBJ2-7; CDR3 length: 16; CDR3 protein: CASSLFGTGLEYEQYF; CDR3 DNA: TGTGCCAGCAGTTTGTTTGGGACAGGGTTGGAATACGAGCAGTACTTC
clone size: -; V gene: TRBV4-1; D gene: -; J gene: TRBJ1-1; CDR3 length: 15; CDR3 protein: CASSQAMGGNTEAFF; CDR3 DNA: TGCGCCAGCAGCCAAGCGATGGGAGGGAACACTGAAGCTTTCTTT
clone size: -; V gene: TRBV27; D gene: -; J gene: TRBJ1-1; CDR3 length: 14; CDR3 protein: CASCKQGADTEAFF; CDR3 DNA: TGTGCCAGCTGCAAACAGGGAGCTGACACTGAAGCTTTCTTT
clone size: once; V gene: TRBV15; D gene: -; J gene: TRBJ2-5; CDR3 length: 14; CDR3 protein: CTTSRADIHNEQYF; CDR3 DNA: TGTACCACCAGCAGGGCAGACATACACAATGAGCAGTACTTC
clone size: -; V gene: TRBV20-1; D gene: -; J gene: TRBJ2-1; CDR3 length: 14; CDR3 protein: CSARDLLSYNEQFF; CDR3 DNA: TGCAGTGCTAGGGACTTACTCTCCTACAATGAGCAGTTCTTC
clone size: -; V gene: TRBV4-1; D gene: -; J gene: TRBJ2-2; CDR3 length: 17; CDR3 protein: CASSLSSGYSNTGELFF; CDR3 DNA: TGCGCCAGCAGCCTCTCCTCCGGCTACTCGAACACCGGGGAGCTGTTTTTT
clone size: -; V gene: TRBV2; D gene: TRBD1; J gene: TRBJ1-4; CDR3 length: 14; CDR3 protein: CASSRQGAYEKLFF; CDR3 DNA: TGTGCCAGCAGTAGACAGGGGGCCTATGAAAAACTGTTTTTT